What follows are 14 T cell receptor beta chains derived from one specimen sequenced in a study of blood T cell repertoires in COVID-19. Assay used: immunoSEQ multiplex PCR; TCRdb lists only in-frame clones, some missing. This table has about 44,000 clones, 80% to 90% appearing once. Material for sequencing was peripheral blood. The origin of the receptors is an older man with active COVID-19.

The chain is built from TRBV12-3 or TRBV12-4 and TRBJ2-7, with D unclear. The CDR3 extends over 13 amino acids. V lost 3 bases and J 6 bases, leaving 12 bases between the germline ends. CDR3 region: CASSFGRIGEQYF. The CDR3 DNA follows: TGTGCCAGCAGTTTTGGCAGGATCGGCGAGCAGTACTTC.

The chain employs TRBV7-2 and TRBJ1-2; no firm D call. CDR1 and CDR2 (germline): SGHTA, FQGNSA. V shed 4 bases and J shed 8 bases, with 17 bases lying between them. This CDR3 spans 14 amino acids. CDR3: CASSSPGRMEGYTF. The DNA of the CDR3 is TGTGCCAGCAGCTCTCCGGGAAGAATGGAGGGCTACACCTTC. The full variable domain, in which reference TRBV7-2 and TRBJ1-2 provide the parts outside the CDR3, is GAGVSQSPSNKVTEKGKDVELRCDPISGHTALYWYRQSLGQGLEFLIYFQGNSAPDKSGLPSDRFSAERTGGSVSTLTIQRTQQEDSAVYLCASSSPGRMEGYTFGSGTRLTVV.

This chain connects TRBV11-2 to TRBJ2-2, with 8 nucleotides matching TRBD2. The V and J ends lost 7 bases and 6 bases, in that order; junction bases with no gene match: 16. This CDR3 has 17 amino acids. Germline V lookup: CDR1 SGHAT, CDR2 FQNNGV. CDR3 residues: CASKPGGAKGSPGELFF. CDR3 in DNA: TGTGCCAGCAAGCCCGGGGGGGCTAAGGGTTCTCCCGGGGAGCTGTTTTTT.

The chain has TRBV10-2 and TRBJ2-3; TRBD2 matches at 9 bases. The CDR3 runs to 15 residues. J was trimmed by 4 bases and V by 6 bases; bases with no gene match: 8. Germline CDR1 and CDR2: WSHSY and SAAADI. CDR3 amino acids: CASRAGGGAADTQYF. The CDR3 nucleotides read TGCGCCAGCAGAGCCGGCGGGGGGGCGGCAGATACGCAGTATTTT.

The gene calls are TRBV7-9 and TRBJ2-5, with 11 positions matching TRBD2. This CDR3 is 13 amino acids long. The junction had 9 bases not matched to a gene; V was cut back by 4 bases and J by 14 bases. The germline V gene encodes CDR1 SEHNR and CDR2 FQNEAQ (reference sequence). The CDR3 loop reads CASSSGTSGASYF. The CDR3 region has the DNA TGTGCCAGCAGCTCCGGGACTAGCGGAGCTTCATACTTC.

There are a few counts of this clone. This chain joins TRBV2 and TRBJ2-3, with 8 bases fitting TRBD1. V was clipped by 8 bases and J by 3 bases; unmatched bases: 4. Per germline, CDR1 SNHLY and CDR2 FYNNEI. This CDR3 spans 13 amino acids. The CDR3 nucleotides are TGTGCCAGCCGGACAGGGAGGACAGATACGCAGTATTTT. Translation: CASRTGRTDTQYF.

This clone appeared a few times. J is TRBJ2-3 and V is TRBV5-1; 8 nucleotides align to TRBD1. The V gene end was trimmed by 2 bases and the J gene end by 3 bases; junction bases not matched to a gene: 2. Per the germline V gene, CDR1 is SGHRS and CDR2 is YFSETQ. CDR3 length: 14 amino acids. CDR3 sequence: CASSFWTGTDTQYF. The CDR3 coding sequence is TGCGCCAGCAGCTTCTGGACAGGGACAGATACGCAGTATTTT.

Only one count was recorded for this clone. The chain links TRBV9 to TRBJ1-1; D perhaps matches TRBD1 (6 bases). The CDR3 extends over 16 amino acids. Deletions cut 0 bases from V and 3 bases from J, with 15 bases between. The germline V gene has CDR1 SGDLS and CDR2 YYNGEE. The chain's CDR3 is CASSVGALGAYTEAFF. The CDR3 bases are TGTGCCAGCAGCGTAGGGGCGTTGGGGGCTTACACTGAAGCTTTCTTT.

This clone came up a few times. The CDR3 DNA sequence: TGTGCCAGCAGTTTCGGAGACAGGGATCGCGAGCAGTACTTC. Residues: CASSFGDRDREQYF. The chain has TRBV27 and TRBJ2-7; TRBD1 agrees at 7 bases. Trimming removed 3 bases from V and 6 bases from J; junction bases left unmatched: 8. CDR3 length: 14 amino acids. CDR1 MNHEY and CDR2 SMNVEV come from the germline V gene (reference sequence).

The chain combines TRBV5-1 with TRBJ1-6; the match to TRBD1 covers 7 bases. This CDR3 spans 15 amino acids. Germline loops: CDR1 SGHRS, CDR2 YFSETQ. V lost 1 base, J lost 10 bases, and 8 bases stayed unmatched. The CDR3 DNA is TGCGCCAGCAGCTTGACAGGGGCGGGCAGGTCACCCCTCCACTTT. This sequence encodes CASSLTGAGRSPLHF. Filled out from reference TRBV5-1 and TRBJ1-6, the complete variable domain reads KAGVTQTPRYLIKTRGQQVTLSCSPISGHRSVSWYQQTPGQGLQFLFEYFSETQRNKGNFPGRFSGRQFSNSRSEMNVSTLELGDSALYLCASSLTGAGRSPLHFGNGTRLTVT.

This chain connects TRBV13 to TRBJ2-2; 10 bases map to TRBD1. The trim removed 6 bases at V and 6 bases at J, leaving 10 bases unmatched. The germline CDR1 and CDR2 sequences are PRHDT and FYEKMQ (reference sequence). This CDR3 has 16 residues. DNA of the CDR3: TGTGCCAGCAGACCCCGACAGGGGGCGGCTTCCGGGGAGCTGTTTTTT. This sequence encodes CASRPRQGAASGELFF.

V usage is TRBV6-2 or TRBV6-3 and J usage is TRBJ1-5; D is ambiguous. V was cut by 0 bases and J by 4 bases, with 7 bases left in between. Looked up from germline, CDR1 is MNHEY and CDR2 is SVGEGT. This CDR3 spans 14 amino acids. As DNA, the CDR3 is TGTGCCAGCAGTTACTCCCCAGGAAATCAGCCCCAGCATTTT. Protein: CASSYSPGNQPQHF.

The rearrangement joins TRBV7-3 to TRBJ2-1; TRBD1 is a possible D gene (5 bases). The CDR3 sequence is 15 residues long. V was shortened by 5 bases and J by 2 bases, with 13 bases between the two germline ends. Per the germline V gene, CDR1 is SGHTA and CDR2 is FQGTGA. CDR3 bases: TGTGCCAGCAGCCTTGACAGCTCCCCCTACAATGAGCAGTTCTTC. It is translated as CASSLDSSPYNEQFF.

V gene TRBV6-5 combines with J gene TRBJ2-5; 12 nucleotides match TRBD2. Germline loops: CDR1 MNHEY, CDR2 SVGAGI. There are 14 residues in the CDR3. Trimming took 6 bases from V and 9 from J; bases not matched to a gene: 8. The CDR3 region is CASRLAGGARAQYF. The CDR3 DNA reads TGTGCCAGCAGGCTAGCGGGGGGGGCCAGGGCCCAGTACTTC.